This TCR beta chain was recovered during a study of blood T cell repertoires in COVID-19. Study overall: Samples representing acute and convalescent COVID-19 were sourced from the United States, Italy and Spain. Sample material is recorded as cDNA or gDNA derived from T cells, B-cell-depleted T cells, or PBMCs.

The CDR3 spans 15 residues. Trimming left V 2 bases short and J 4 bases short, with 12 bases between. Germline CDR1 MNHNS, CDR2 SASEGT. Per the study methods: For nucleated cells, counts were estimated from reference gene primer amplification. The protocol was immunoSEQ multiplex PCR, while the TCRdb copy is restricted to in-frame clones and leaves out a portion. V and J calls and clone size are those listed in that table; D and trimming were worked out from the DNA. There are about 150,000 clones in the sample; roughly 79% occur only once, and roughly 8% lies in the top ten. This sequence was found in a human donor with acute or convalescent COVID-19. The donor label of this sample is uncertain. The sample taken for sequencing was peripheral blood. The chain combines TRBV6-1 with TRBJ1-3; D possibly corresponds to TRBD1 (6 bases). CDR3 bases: TGTGCCAGCAGTGAAATGGGGGCTGCAGGAAACACCATATATTTT. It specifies CASSEMGAAGNTIYF.